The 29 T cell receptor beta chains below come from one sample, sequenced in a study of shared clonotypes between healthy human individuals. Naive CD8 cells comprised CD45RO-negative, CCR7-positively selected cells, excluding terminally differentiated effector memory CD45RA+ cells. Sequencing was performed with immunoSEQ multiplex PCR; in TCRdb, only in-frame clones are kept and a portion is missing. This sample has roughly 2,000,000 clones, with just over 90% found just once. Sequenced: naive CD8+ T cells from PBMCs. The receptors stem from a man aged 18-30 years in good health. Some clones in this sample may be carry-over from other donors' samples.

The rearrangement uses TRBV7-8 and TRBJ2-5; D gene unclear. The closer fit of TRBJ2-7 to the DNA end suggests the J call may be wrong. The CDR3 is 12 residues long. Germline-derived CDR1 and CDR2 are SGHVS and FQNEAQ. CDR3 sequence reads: CASGWAAHEQYF. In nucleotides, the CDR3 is TGTGCCAGCGGATGGGCAGCCCACGAGCAGTACTTC.

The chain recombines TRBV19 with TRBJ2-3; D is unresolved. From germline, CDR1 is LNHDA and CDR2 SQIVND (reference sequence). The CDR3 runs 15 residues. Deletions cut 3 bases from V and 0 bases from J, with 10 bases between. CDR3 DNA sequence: TGTGCCAGTAGTATCGGCGGAGATAGCACAGATACGCAGTATTTT. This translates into CASSIGGDSTDTQYF. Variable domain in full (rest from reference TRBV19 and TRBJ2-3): DGGITQSPKYLFRKEGQNVTLSCEQNLNHDAMYWYRQDPGQGLRLIYYSQIVNDFQKGDIAEGYSVSREKKESFPLTVTSAQKNPTAFYLCASSIGGDSTDTQYFGPGTRLTVL.

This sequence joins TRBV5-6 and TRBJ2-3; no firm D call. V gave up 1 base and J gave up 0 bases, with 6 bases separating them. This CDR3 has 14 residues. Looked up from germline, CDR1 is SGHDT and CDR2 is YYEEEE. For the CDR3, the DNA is TGTGCCAGCAGCTTGAGTAGTAGCACAGATACGCAGTATTTT. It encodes CASSLSSSTDTQYF.

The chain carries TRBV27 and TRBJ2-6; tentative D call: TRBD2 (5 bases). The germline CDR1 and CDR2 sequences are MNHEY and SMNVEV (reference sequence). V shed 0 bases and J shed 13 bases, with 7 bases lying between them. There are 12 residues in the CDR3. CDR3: CASSLSGEVLTF. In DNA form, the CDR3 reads TGTGCCAGCAGTTTATCCGGGGAAGTCCTGACTTTC.

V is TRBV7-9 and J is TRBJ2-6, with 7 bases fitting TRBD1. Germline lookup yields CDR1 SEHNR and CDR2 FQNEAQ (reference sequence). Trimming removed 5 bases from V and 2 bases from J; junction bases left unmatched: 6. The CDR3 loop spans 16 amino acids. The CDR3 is CASSPPTGTGANVLTF. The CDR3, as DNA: TGTGCCAGCAGCCCACCGACAGGGACTGGGGCCAACGTCCTGACTTTC.

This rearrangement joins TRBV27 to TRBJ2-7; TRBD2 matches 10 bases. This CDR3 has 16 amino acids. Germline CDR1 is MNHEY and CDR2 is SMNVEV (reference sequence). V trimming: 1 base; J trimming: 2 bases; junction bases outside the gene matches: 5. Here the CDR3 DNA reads TGTGCCAGCAGTTTATTAAGGACTAGCGGAGCCTACGAGCAGTACTTC. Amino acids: CASSLLRTSGAYEQYF.

The CDR3 nucleotides read TGTGCCAGCAGTACCCCCCCCTACGAGCAGTACTTC. Its translation is CASSTPPYEQYF. The chain employs TRBV28 and TRBJ2-7; D not resolved. Germline CDR1 reads MDHEN; CDR2 reads SYDVKM. Trimming cost V 5 bases and J 2 bases, with 7 bases left between them. CDR3 length equals 12 residues.

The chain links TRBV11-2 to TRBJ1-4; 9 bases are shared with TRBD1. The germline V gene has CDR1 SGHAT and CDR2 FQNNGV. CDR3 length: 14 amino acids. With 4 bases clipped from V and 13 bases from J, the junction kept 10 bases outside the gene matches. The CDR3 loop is CASSSQGARGLLFF. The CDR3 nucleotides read TGTGCCAGCAGCTCACAGGGGGCGCGAGGTTTACTGTTTTTT.

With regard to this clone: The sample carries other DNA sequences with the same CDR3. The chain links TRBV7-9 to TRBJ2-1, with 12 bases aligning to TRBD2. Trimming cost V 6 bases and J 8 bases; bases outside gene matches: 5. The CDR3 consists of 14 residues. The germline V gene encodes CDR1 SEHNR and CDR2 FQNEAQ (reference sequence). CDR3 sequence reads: CASRPSGRADEQFF. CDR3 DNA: TGTGCCAGCAGACCTAGCGGGAGGGCGGATGAGCAGTTCTTC.

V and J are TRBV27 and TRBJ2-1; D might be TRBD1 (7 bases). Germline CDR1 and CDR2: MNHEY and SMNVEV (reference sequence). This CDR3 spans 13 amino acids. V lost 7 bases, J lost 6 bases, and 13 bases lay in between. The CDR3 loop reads CASTIQGGNEQFF. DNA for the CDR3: TGTGCCAGCACCATCCAGGGGGGCAATGAGCAGTTCTTC.

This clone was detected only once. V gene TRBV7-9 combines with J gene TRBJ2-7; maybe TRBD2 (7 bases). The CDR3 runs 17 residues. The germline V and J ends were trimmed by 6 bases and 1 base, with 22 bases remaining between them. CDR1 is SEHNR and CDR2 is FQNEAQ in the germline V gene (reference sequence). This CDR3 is CASRRTGRGTKSYEQYF. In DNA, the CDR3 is TGTGCCAGCAGACGAACAGGGCGAGGGACTAAATCCTACGAGCAGTACTTC. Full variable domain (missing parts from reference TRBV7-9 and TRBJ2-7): DTGVSQNPRHKITKRGQNVTFRCDPISEHNRLYWYRQTLGQGPEFLTYFQNEAQLEKSRLLSDRFSAERPKGSFSTLEIQRTEQGDSAMYLCASRRTGRGTKSYEQYFGPGTRLTVT.

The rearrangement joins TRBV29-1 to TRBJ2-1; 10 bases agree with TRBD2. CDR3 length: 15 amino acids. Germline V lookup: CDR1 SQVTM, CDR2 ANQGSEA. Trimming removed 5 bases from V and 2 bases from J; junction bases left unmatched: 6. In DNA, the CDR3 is TGCAGCGTTCGTATAGCGGGAGGCCCCTACAATGAGCAGTTCTTC. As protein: CSVRIAGGPYNEQFF.

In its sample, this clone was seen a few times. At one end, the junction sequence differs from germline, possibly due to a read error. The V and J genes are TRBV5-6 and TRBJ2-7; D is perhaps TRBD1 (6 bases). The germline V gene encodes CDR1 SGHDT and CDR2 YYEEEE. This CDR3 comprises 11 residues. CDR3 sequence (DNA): TGTGCCAGCAGCCATAGACAGGAGATATTGTTC. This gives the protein CASSHRQEILF.

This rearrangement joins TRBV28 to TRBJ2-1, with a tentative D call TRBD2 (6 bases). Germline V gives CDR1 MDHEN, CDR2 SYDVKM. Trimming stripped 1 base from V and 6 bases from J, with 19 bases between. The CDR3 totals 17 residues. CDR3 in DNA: TGTGCCAGCAGTTTATCTGGTTTGGTGTTGGGGGGCAATGAGCAGTTCTTC. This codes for CASSLSGLVLGGNEQFF.

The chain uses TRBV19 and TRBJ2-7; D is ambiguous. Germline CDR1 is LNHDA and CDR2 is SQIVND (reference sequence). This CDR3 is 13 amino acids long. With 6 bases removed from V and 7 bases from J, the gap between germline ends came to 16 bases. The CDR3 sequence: CASREPPFEEQYF. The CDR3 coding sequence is TGTGCCAGTAGAGAACCGCCCTTCGAGGAGCAGTACTTC.

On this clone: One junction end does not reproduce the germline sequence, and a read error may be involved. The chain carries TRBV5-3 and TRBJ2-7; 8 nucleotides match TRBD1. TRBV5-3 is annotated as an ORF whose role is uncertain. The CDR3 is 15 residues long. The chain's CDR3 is CASSPQGASPYEQYF. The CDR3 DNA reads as TGCGCCAGCAGCCCCCAGGGGGCTTCACCCTACGAGCAGTACTTC.

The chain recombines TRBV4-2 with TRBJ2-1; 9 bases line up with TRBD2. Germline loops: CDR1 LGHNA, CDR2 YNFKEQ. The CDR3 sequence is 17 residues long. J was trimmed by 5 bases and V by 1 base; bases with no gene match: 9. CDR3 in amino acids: CASSQGGGSGRDNEQFF. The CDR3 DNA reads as TGTGCCAGCAGCCAAGGAGGGGGTAGCGGGAGAGACAATGAGCAGTTCTTC.

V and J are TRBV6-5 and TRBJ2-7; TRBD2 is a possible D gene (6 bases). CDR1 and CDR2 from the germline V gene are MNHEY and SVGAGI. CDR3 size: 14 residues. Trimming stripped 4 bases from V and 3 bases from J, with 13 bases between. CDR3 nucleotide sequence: TGTGCCAGCAGTTGGGACTCAGATGGCTACGAGCAGTACTTC. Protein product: CASSWDSDGYEQYF.

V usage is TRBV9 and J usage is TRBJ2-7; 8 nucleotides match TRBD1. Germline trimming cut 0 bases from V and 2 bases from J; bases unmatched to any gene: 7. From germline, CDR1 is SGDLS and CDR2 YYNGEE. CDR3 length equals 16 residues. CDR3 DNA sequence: TGTGCCAGCAGCGTAGGCTTGCGGACAGGGACCTACGAGCAGTACTTC. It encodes CASSVGLRTGTYEQYF.

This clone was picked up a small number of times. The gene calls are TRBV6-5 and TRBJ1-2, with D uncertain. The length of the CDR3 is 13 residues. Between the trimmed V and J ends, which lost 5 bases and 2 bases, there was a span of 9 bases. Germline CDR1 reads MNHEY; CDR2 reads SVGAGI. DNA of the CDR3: TGTGCCAGCAGTCCGACGGTGAACTATGGCTACACCTTC. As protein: CASSPTVNYGYTF.

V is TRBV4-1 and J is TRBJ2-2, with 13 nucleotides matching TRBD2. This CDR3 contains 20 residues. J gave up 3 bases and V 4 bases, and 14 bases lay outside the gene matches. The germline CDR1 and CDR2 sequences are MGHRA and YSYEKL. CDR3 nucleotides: TGCGCCAGCAGCCGATTGACTAGCGGGAGGCCCTCCGTCGACACCGGGGAGCTGTTTTTT. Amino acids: CASSRLTSGRPSVDTGELFF.

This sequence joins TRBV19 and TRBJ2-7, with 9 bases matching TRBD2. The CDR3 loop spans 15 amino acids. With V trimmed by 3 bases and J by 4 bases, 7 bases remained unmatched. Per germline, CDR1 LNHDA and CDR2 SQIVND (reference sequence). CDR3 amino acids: CASSIASGVSYEQYF. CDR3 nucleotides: TGTGCCAGTAGTATTGCTAGCGGGGTATCATACGAGCAGTACTTC.

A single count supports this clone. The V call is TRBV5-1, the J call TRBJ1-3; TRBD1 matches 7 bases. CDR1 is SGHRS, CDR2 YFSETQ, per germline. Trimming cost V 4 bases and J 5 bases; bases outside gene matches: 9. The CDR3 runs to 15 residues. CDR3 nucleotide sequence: TGCGCCAGCAGCAGACGACAGGGTAGTAGAAACACCATATATTTT. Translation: CASSRRQGSRNTIYF.

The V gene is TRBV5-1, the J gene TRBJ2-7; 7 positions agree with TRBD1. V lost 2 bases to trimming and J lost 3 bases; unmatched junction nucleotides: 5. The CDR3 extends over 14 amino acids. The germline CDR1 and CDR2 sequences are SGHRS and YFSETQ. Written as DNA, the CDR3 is TGCGCCAGCAGCTTCATAGGGGGCAGCTACGAGCAGTACTTC. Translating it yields CASSFIGGSYEQYF.

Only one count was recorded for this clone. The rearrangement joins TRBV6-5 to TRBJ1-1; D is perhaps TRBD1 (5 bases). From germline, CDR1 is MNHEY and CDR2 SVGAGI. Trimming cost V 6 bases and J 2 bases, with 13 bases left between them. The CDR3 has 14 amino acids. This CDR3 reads CASSPGWTNTEAFF. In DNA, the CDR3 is TGTGCCAGCAGCCCAGGGTGGACAAACACTGAAGCTTTCTTT.

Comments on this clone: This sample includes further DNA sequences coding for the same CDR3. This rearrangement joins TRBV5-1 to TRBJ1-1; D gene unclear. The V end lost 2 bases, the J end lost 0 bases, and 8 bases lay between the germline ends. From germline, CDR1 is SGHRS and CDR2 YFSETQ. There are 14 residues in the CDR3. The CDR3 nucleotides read TGCGCCAGCAGCTTCGGCCAGCTGAACACTGAAGCTTTCTTT. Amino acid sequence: CASSFGQLNTEAFF.

The CDR3 reads CAWTSGHYEQYF. Written as DNA, the CDR3 is TGTGCCTGGACTAGCGGGCACTACGAGCAGTACTTC. The chain joins TRBV30 to TRBJ2-5; 8 positions agree with TRBD2. The closer fit of TRBJ2-7 to the DNA end suggests the J call may be wrong. CDR1 and CDR2 from the germline V gene are GTSNPN and SVGIG (reference sequence). The CDR3 runs to 12 residues.

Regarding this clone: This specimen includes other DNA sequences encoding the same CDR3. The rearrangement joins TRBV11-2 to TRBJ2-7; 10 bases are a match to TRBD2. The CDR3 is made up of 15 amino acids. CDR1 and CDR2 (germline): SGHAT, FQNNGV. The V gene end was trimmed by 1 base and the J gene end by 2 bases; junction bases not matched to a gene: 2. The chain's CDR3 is CASSLAAGGTYEQYF. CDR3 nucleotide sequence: TGTGCCAGCAGCTTAGCAGCGGGAGGGACCTACGAGCAGTACTTC.

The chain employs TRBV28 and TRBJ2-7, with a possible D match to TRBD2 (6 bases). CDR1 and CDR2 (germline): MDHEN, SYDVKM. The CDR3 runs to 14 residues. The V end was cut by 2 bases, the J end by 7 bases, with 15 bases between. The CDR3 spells CASSLRQTREEQYF. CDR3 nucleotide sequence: TGTGCCAGCAGTTTACGACAGACACGGGAGGAGCAGTACTTC.